Listed below are T cell receptor beta chains from one sample, sequenced in a study of blood T cells in healthy people across ages. TCRdb reprocessed the 5' RACE reads via MiXCR and lists one record per CDR3 protein. The sample has approximately 1.5 million distinct CDR3 sequences, 35% to 45% seen once; the top ten hold about 3.8%. Sequenced input: blood. The receptors derive from a woman in her late teens or twenties in good health. Each CDR3 is given with its conserved first and last residue. The D gene is left open where the match is weak. Size values are once, few and many counts, or a class for expanded clones, and some rows have none.

D gene | J gene | V gene | clone size | CDR3 DNA | CDR3 protein
TRBD2 | TRBJ2-1 | TRBV5-6 | NA | TGTGCCAGCAGCTTCCCCAACCGGGACTACAAAAATGAGCAGTTCTTC | CASSFPNRDYKNEQFF
NA | TRBJ2-5 | TRBV20-1 | NA | TGCAGTGCTAGTAGAGCTACAACACAAGAGACCCAGTACTTC | CSASRATTQETQYF
NA | TRBJ1-1 | TRBV20-1 | NA | TGCAGTGCTAGAGGGGGAATAAACACTGAAGCTTTCTTT | CSARGGINTEAFF
NA | TRBJ1-1 | TRBV7-6 | NA | TGTGCCAGCAGCCTAAGGCAAGGGGGGAACATGAACACTGAAGCTTTCTTT | CASSLRQGGNMNTEAFF
TRBD2 | TRBJ2-1 | TRBV6-5 | NA | TGTGCCAGCAGTTACGGTATAGCGGGAACCTACAATGAGCAGTTCTTC | CASSYGIAGTYNEQFF
NA | TRBJ1-2 | TRBV3-1 | few | TGTGCCAGCAGCCAAGATTGGGGGGGCGGCTATGGCTACACCTTC | CASSQDWGGGYGYTF
TRBD2 | TRBJ2-1 | TRBV20-1 | NA | TGCAGTGCTAGAGGGGAGGGGACTAGCTTCAATGAGCAGTTCTTC | CSARGEGTSFNEQFF
NA | TRBJ2-3 | TRBV20-1 | NA | TGCAGTGCTAGAGGACTTTATTCTAGCACAGATACGCAGTATTTT | CSARGLYSSTDTQYF
NA | TRBJ2-4 | TRBV5-1 | NA | TGCGCCAGCAGCTTGGGGGAAACGGGAGCTGGAAACATTCAGTACTTC | CASSLGETGAGNIQYF
TRBD2 | TRBJ2-3 | TRBV4-3 | few | TGCGCCAGCAGCGGGGAGTGGGGGGGAAAAGGCACAGATACGCAGTATTTT | CASSGEWGGKGTDTQYF
NA | TRBJ1-1 | TRBV6-5 | few | TGTGCCAGCAGTTACTCGAAAGATACTGAAGCTTTCTTT | CASSYSKDTEAFF
TRBD2 | TRBJ2-3 | TRBV12-3/TRBV12-4 | NA | TGTGCCAGCGGCATAGCGGGGGGCCCCGATACGCAGTATTTT | CASGIAGGPDTQYF
NA | TRBJ2-1 | TRBV9 | few | TGTGCCAGCAGCCTTGACAGCAAGTCCTACAATGAGCAGTTCTTC | CASSLDSKSYNEQFF
TRBD1 | TRBJ1-2 | TRBV11-3 | few | TGTGCCAGCAGCTTAGATACAGGGGCGAACTATGGCTATACCTTC | CASSLDTGANYGYTF
TRBD2 | TRBJ2-3 | TRBV12-3/TRBV12-4 | NA | TGTGCCATCAGTTCGAGGACTAGCGGGGGAGATACGCAGTATTTT | CAISSRTSGGDTQYF
NA | TRBJ2-1 | TRBV6-6 | NA | TGTGCCAGCAGCCACGACGGGGTTTGGCAAGAGACCCAGTTCTTC | CASSHDGVWQETQFF
TRBD2 | TRBJ2-1 | TRBV10-2 | NA | TGCGCCAGCAACCTAGCGGAGACCTCCTACAATGAGCAGTTCTTC | CASNLAETSYNEQFF
NA | TRBJ2-2 | TRBV7-7 | NA | TGTGCCAGCAGCTCGGGTTTCAACACCGGGGAGCTGTTTTTT | CASSSGFNTGELFF
TRBD2 | TRBJ2-1 | TRBV7-2 | NA | TGTGCCAGCAGCTTCCCGACTAGCGGGACCAACAATGAGCAGTTCTTC | CASSFPTSGTNNEQFF
NA | TRBJ1-4 | TRBV6-5 | few | TGTGCCAGCAGTCCGGGACATCTAAAACTGTTTTTT | CASSPGHLKLFF
NA | TRBJ2-7 | TRBV20-1 | few | TGCAGTGCTAGAGATCTAGTGTCAGGGACATCCTACGAGCAGTACTTC | CSARDLVSGTSYEQYF
NA | TRBJ2-3 | TRBV6-6 | NA | TGTGCCAGCAGTTACGTAGGGTACACAGATACGCAGTATTTT | CASSYVGYTDTQYF
TRBD2 | TRBJ2-7 | TRBV5-1 | NA | TGCACCAACAGCGGGACGGTGAGCTCCTACGAGCAGTACTTC | CTNSGTVSSYEQYF
TRBD2 | TRBJ2-1 | TRBV20-1 | NA | TGCAGTGCTAGACACACTAGCGGGAGGGCCGGTGAGCAGTTCTTC | CSARHTSGRAGEQFF
NA | TRBJ2-7 | TRBV7-2 | many | TGTGCCAGCAGCTCTAGCTCCTACAATGAGCAGTACTTC | CASSSSSYNEQYF
NA | TRBJ2-1 | TRBV21-1 | NA | TGTGCCAGCCTACAAGGTTACAATGAGCAGTTCTTC | CASLQGYNEQFF
NA | TRBJ2-3 | TRBV15 | few | TGTGCCACCAGCAGCGGTCGCACAGATACGCAGTATTTT | CATSSGRTDTQYF
NA | TRBJ2-2 | TRBV5-1 | NA | TGCGCCAGCAGCAACTGGACGGCCGGGGAGCTGTTTTTT | CASSNWTAGELFF
NA | TRBJ2-7 | TRBV4-3 | NA | TGCGCCAGCAGCCAGGCGATCAACAGGGCTTCCTACGAGCAGTACTTC | CASSQAINRASYEQYF
TRBD2 | TRBJ2-7 | TRBV12-3/TRBV12-4 | many | TGTGCCAGCAGTTTCGGGACTAGCTACGAGCAGTACTTC | CASSFGTSYEQYF
NA | TRBJ1-2 | TRBV25-1 | few | TGTGCCAGCAGTGAATCATTGGGGTCCTTCTATGGCTACACCTTC | CASSESLGSFYGYTF
NA | TRBJ2-5 | TRBV10-3 | NA | TGTGCCATCAGTGCAGGGGAAGAGACCCAGTACTTC | CAISAGEETQYF
NA | TRBJ2-7 | TRBV20-1 | NA | TGCAGTGCTAGAGGCCAAAGCGGCGAGCAGTACTTC | CSARGQSGEQYF
NA | TRBJ1-4 | TRBV27 | NA | TGTGCCAGCAGTCCCCGGGGTAAGGGGCATAGAGAAAAACTGTTTTTT | CASSPRGKGHREKLFF
NA | TRBJ2-7 | TRBV24-1 | NA | TGTGCCACCAGCAAAAAGGGGGGGGTTGAGGAGCAGTACTTC | CATSKKGGVEEQYF
NA | TRBJ2-3 | TRBV4-3 | NA | TGCGCCAGCAGCCAACCGGGCACAGATACGCAGTATTTT | CASSQPGTDTQYF
TRBD2 | TRBJ2-7 | TRBV4-3 | NA | TGCGCCAGCAGCCTCCTAGCGGGACTTCCTAACAATGAGCAGTACTTC | CASSLLAGLPNNEQYF
TRBD2 | TRBJ2-5 | TRBV6-2/TRBV6-3 | NA | TGTGCCAGCAGGTCCCTTATCGGGGGGGTCCAAGAGACCCAGTACTTC | CASRSLIGGVQETQYF
TRBD2 | TRBJ2-1 | TRBV4-2 | NA | TGTGCCAGCAGCCAAGCGACCTTACTAGCGACCTACAATGAGCAGTTCTTC | CASSQATLLATYNEQFF
TRBD1 | TRBJ1-6 | TRBV7-2 | NA | TGTGCCAGCAGCCCCGGACAGGGGGCGGGGTCACCCCTCCACTTT | CASSPGQGAGSPLHF
TRBD1 | TRBJ2-7 | TRBV27 | NA | TGTGCCAGCACCTCTCTCCCGGGACAGCTATACGAGCAGTACTTC | CASTSLPGQLYEQYF
NA | TRBJ2-4 | TRBV20-1 | NA | TGCAGTGTTTTTCGGCCCCAGCAGCCAGGAGACATTCAGTACTTC | CSVFRPQQPGDIQYF
NA | TRBJ2-3 | TRBV20-1 | NA | TGCAGTGCTAGAGTGGGAGCGCGCACAGATACGCAGTATTTT | CSARVGARTDTQYF
NA | TRBJ2-1 | TRBV7-9 | few | TGTGCCAGCAGCTTTCACCGGGTTGAGCAGTTCTTC | CASSFHRVEQFF
NA | TRBJ1-2 | TRBV20-1 | NA | TGCAGTGCTGTTACCCCCGGGGCTAACTATGGCTACACCTTC | CSAVTPGANYGYTF
TRBD2 | TRBJ2-3 | TRBV6-2/TRBV6-3 | NA | TGTGCCAGCAGTTACCCCCTCCTAGCGGATAGCACAGATACGCAGTATTTT | CASSYPLLADSTDTQYF
NA | TRBJ2-6 | TRBV12-3/TRBV12-4 | NA | TGTGCCAGCAGGGTCGAGGTCCGGGCCAACGTCCTGACTTTC | CASRVEVRANVLTF
NA | TRBJ1-2 | TRBV12-3/TRBV12-4 | NA | TGTGCCAGCAGGGTACAGGGACAATCGGGCTACACCTTC | CASRVQGQSGYTF
NA | TRBJ2-5 | TRBV3-1 | NA | TGTGCCAGCAGCGTAGGGGGAGAAGCGCGGTACTTC | CASSVGGEARYF
TRBD1 | TRBJ2-1 | TRBV6-2/TRBV6-3 | NA | TGTGCCAGTGAAAGGGACAGAATTAACAATGAGCAGTTCTTC | CASERDRINNEQFF
NA | TRBJ1-1 | TRBV6-5 | NA | TGTGCCAGCAAGGAAGGGCCGCAAGCTTTCTTT | CASKEGPQAFF
NA | TRBJ2-2 | TRBV29-1 | few | TGCAGCGTTGCCCCAGGAGGGAGGTGGACCGGGGAGCTGTTTTTT | CSVAPGGRWTGELFF
TRBD2 | TRBJ2-3 | TRBV6-5 | NA | TGTGCCAGCAGCCTCGGACTAGCCCAAGATACGCAGTATTTT | CASSLGLAQDTQYF
NA | TRBJ1-1 | TRBV3-1 | few | TGTGCCAGCAGCCAAGATTACGGGGGCGTCGCTTTCTTT | CASSQDYGGVAFF
NA | TRBJ1-1 | TRBV25-1 | NA | TGTGCCAGCAGTGAGGGCGTGACAAGCAACACTGAAGCTTTCTTT | CASSEGVTSNTEAFF